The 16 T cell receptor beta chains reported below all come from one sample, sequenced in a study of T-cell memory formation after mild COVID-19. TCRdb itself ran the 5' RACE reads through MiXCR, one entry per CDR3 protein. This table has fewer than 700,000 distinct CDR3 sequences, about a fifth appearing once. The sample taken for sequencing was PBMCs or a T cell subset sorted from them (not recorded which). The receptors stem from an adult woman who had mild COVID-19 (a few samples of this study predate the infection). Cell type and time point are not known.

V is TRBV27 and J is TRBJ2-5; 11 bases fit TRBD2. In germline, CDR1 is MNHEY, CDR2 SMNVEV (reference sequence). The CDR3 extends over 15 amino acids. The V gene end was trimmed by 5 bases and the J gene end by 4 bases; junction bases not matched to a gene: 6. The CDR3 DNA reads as TGTGCCAGCAGTGTCACTAGCGGGGGAGGAGAGACCCAGTACTTC. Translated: CASSVTSGGGETQYF.

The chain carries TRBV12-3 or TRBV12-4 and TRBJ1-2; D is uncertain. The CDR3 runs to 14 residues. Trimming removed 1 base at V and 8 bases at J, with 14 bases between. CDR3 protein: CASSLGSLSRGYTF. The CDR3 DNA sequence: TGTGCCAGCAGTTTAGGCAGCCTATCGAGAGGCTACACCTTC.

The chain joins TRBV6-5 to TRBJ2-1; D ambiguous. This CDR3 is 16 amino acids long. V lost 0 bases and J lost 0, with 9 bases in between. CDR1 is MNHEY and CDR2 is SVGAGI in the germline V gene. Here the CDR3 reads CASSYSIQSSYNEQFF. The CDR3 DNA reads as TGTGCCAGCAGTTACTCGATACAGAGCTCCTACAATGAGCAGTTCTTC.

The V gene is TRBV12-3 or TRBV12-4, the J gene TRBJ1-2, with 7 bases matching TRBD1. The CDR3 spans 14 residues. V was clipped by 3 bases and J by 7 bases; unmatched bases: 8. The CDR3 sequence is CASSFLGGGFGYTF. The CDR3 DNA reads TGTGCCAGCAGTTTTTTAGGGGGCGGGTTTGGCTACACCTTC.

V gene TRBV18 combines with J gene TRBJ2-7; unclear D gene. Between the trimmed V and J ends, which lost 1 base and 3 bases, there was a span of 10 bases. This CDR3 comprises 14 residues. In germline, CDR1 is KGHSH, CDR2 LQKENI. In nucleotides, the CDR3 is TGTGCCAGCTCACCACGAAGTAGAGACTACGAGCAGTACTTC. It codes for CASSPRSRDYEQYF. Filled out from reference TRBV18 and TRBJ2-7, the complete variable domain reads NAGVMQNPRHLVRRRGQEARLRCSPMKGHSHVYWYRQLPEEGLKFMVYLQKENIIDESGMPKERFSAEFPKEGPSILRIQQVVRGDSAAYFCASSPRSRDYEQYFGPGTRLTVT.

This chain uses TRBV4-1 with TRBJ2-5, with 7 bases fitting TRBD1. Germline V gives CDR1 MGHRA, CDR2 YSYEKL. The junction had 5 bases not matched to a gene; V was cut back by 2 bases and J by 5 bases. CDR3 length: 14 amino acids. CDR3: CASSQPQGEETQYF. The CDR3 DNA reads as TGCGCCAGCAGCCAACCCCAGGGGGAGGAGACCCAGTACTTC.

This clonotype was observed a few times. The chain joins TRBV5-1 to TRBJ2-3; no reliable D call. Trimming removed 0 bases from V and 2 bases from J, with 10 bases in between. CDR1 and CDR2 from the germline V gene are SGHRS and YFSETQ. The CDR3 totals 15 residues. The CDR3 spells CASSLDRTNTDTQYF. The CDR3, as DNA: TGCGCCAGCAGCTTGGACCGGACCAACACAGATACGCAGTATTTT.

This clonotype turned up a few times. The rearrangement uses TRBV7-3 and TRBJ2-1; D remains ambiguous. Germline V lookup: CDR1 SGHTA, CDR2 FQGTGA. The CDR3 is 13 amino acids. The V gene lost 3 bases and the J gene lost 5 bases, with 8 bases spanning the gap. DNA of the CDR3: TGTGCCAGCAGCTTGAGGCAGGACAATGAGCAGTTCTTC. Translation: CASSLRQDNEQFF.

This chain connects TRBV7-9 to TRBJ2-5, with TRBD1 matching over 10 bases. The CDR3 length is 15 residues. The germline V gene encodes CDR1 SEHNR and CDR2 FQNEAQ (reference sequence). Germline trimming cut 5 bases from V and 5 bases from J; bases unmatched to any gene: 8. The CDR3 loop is CASSTDRGLLETQYF. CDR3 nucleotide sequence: TGTGCCAGCAGCACCGACAGGGGGCTTTTGGAGACCCAGTACTTC.

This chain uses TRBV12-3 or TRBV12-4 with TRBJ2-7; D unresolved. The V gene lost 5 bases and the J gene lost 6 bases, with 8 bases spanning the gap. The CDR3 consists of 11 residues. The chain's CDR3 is CASSQQREQYF. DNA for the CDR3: TGTGCCAGCAGTCAACAACGCGAGCAGTACTTC.

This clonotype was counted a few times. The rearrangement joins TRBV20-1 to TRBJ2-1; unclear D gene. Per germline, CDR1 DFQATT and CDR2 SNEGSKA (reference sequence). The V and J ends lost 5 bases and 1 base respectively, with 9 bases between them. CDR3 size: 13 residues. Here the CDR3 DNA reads TGCAGTGCTCTATTACCATCCTACAATGAGCAGTTCTTC. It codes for CSALLPSYNEQFF.

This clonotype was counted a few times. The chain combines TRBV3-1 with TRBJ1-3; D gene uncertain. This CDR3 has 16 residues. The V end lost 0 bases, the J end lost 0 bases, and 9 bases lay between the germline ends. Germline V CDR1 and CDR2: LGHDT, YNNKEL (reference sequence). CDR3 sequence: CASSQERLYSGNTIYF. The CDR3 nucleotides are TGTGCCAGCAGCCAAGAACGTCTTTACTCTGGAAACACCATATATTTT.

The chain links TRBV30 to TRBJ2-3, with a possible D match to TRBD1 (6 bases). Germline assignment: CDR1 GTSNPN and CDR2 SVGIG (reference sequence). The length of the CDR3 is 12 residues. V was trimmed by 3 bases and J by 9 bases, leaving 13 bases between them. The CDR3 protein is CAWSLTGQTQYF. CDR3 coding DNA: TGTGCCTGGAGCCTCACAGGGCAAACGCAGTATTTT.

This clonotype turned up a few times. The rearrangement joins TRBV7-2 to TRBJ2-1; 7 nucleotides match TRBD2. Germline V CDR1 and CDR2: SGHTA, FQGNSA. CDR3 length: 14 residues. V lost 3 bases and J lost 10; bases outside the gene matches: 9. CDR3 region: CASSFGTINSEQFF. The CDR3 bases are TGTGCCAGCAGCTTTGGGACTATCAACTCCGAGCAGTTCTTC.

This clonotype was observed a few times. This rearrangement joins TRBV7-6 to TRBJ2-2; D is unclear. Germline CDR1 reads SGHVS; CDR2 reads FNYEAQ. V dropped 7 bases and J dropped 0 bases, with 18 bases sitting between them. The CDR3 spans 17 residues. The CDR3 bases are TGTGCCAGCAAAAACTCAGCTACCGGAGCGAACACCGGGGAGCTGTTTTTT. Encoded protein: CASKNSATGANTGELFF. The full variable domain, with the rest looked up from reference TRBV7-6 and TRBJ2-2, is GAGVSQSPRYKVTKRGQDVALRCDPISGHVSLYWYRQALGQGPEFLTYFNYEAQQDKSGLPNDRFSAERPEGSISTLTIQRTEQRDSAMYRCASKNSATGANTGELFFGEGSRLTVL.

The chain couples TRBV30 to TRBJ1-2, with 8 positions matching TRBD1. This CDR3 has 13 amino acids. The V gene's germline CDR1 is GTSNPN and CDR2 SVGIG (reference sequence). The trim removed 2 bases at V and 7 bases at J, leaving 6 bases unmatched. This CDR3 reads CAWSSQGATGYTF. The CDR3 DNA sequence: TGTGCCTGGAGTTCCCAGGGGGCGACTGGCTACACCTTC.